A selection of T cell receptor beta chains follows, all from one sample in a study of shared clonotypes between healthy human individuals. The repertoire was sequenced with immunoSEQ multiplex PCR; TCRdb's copy has only in-frame clones and lacks some. The sample shows about 1.1 million clones, 70% to 85% of them seen only once. The sequencing sample was made of memory CD4+ T cells from PBMCs. The receptors were gathered from a man younger than 35 in good health. Some clones in this sample may be carry-over from other donors' samples. Each CDR3 is given with its conserved first and last residue. D genes are given only for firm matches. The size of a clone is reported for some rows only, either as once, few or many, or as a class for expanded clones.

j_call	d_call	clone_size	v_call	cdr3_aa	cdr3_nt
TRBJ1-1	.	once	TRBV5-1	CASSLTGNGVTEAFF	TGCGCCAGCAGCTTAACAGGGAATGGGGTCACTGAAGCTTTCTTT
TRBJ2-6	TRBD1	.	TRBV25-1	CASSDPGGSGANVLTF	TGTGCCAGCAGTGACCCAGGGGGCTCTGGGGCCAACGTCCTGACTTTC
TRBJ2-2	.	.	TRBV5-1	CASSAPGRGNTGELFF	TGCGCCAGCAGTGCCCCAGGGCGGGGGAACACCGGGGAGCTGTTTTTT
TRBJ1-2	.	.	TRBV28	CASSSLDRQGYTF	TGTGCCAGCAGTTCACTGGACAGACAAGGCTACACCTTC
TRBJ1-2	.	.	TRBV7-3	CASSLLQGSSGYTF	TGTGCCAGCAGCTTACTTCAGGGGTCGAGTGGCTACACCTTC
TRBJ2-1	TRBD2	.	TRBV4-2	CASSQEPLAGDPFYNEQFF	TGTGCCAGCAGCCAAGAGCCACTAGCGGGAGACCCCTTCTACAATGAGCAGTTCTTC
TRBJ2-7	.	.	TRBV28	CASSLLEPIYEQYF	TGTGCCAGCAGTTTACTAGAGCCTATCTACGAGCAGTACTTC
TRBJ2-5	TRBD2	.	TRBV4-2	CASSFETSGIRETQYF	TGTGCCAGCAGCTTCGAGACTAGCGGGATCCGAGAGACCCAGTACTTC
TRBJ2-2	TRBD2	.	TRBV5-1	CASSPLAGETGELFF	TGCGCCAGCAGCCCTCTAGCGGGAGAGACCGGGGAGCTGTTTTTT
TRBJ2-7	TRBD2	.	TRBV27	CASSSLAGGSYEQYF	TGTGCCAGCAGTTCATTAGCGGGAGGGTCCTACGAGCAGTACTTC
TRBJ2-5	TRBD2	.	TRBV4-3	CASSQGNGLAGGETQYF	TGCGCCAGCAGCCAAGGCAATGGACTAGCGGGTGGGGAGACCCAGTACTTC
TRBJ2-7	.	.	TRBV30	CATTPGTTYEQYF	TGTGCTACCACCCCGGGCACTACCTACGAGCAGTACTTC
TRBJ1-2	TRBD1	.	TRBV18	CASSPPDRGEIYGYTF	TGTGCCAGCTCACCACCGGACAGGGGGGAAATCTATGGCTACACCTTC
TRBJ2-3	.	.	TRBV5-1	CASSLVADTQYF	TGCGCCAGCAGCTTGGTTGCAGATACGCAGTATTTT
TRBJ2-1	.	.	TRBV7-2	CASSLSTPGYNEQFF	TGTGCCAGCAGCTTATCGACCCCTGGGTACAATGAGCAGTTCTTC
TRBJ2-2	TRBD2	once	TRBV9	CASSPQTSGNTGELFF	TGTGCCAGCAGCCCCCAGACTAGCGGGAACACCGGGGAGCTGTTTTTT
TRBJ2-1	.	.	TRBV7-3	CASSLAGNNEQFF	TGTGCCAGCAGCCTAGCAGGAAACAATGAGCAGTTCTTC
TRBJ1-2	.	.	TRBV6-6	CASRIQGLGVGYTF	TGTGCCAGCAGAATACAGGGCCTCGGAGTTGGCTACACCTTC
TRBJ1-4	.	.	TRBV28	CASSLWPTNEKLFF	TGTGCCAGCAGTTTATGGCCTACTAATGAAAAACTGTTTTTT
TRBJ2-7	.	.	TRBV28	CASTTRYAYEQYF	TGTGCCAGCACCACCCGCTACGCCTACGAGCAGTACTTC
TRBJ1-5	.	.	TRBV6-5	CASRGTFNQPQHF	TGTGCCAGCAGAGGGACATTTAATCAGCCCCAGCATTTT
TRBJ1-1	.	.	TRBV6-5	CASSYREGTEAFF	TGTGCCAGCAGTTACCGCGAGGGCACTGAAGCTTTCTTT
TRBJ1-5	.	.	TRBV5-1	CASSLTVNQPQHF	TGCGCCAGCAGCTTGACAGTCAATCAGCCCCAGCATTTT
TRBJ2-7	TRBD2	.	TRBV10-3	CAISEGLAAYEQYF	TGTGCCATCAGTGAGGGGCTAGCGGCCTACGAGCAGTACTTC
TRBJ1-4	.	.	TRBV30	CAWRQGWEKLFF	TGTGCCTGGAGACAGGGATGGGAAAAACTGTTTTTT
TRBJ1-2	TRBD1	few	TRBV7-6	CASSLEGANGYTF	TGTGCCAGCAGCTTAGAGGGGGCTAATGGCTACACCTTC
TRBJ2-2	TRBD1	.	TRBV5-6	CASSSGTGGTGELFF	TGTGCCAGCAGCTCTGGGACAGGGGGCACCGGGGAGCTGTTTTTT
TRBJ2-7	.	.	TRBV7-9	CASSLGRNTYEQYF	TGTGCCAGCAGCCTAGGACGGAATACCTACGAGCAGTACTTC